The clone carrying this TCR beta chain was seen a handful of times. What it binds is not known. The source of the sample is a study of T cell repertoires in cytomegalovirus infection. Study-wide background: Selection of CMV epitopes for the study included recently identified HLA-C-restricted and well-studied HLA-B-restricted ones. Through public TCR beta signatures, both CMV infection and matching HLA type were indicated.

TCRdb re-called the reads through MiXCR, storing one row per CDR3 protein. The sample shows about 63,000 distinct CDR3 sequences, around 21% of them seen only once. Germline-derived CDR1 and CDR2 are SGHTA and FQGNSA. This CDR3 has 13 amino acids. V lost 5 bases, J lost 6 bases, and 7 bases stayed unmatched. This clonotype was sampled from a human donor in good health (CMV status not recorded). Some clones in this sample may be carry-over from other donors' samples. The chain combines TRBV7-2 with TRBJ2-7, with TRBD1 identical over 7 bases. Here the sequenced sample was CD8+ T cells from cultured PBMCs, taken from culture after CMV antigen stimulation. The chain's CDR3 is CASSQQGYGEQYF. In DNA, the CDR3 is TGTGCCAGCAGCCAACAGGGGTATGGCGAGCAGTACTTC.